Shown below are 26 T cell receptor beta chains from a single sample sequenced in a study of blood T cell repertoires in COVID-19. This table comes from immunoSEQ multiplex PCR, and its TCRdb copy is limited to in-frame clones, with some not included. The data contain approximately 140,000 clones, roughly 88% of them singletons. The sequencing sample was made of peripheral blood. The receptors stem from a man in his 70s with active COVID-19.

The chain has TRBV19 and TRBJ1-2, with a tentative D call TRBD1 (6 bases). Germline lookup yields CDR1 LNHDA and CDR2 SQIVND (reference sequence). V dropped 10 bases and J dropped 7 bases, with 16 bases sitting between them. The CDR3 has 12 amino acids. The CDR3 DNA follows: TGTGCCACCAGGACAGCCATACTTGGCTACACCTTC. Its translation is CATRTAILGYTF.

The J gene is TRBJ1-4, the V gene TRBV6-5, with D tentatively TRBD1 (5 bases). CDR3 length: 14 amino acids. Germline CDR1 is MNHEY and CDR2 is SVGAGI. The V end lost 6 bases, the J end lost 7 bases, and 15 bases lay between the germline ends. CDR3 loop: CASSQRLGAEKLFF. The CDR3 DNA reads as TGTGCCAGCAGCCAAAGACTTGGGGCTGAAAAACTGTTTTTT.

This rearrangement joins TRBV10-3 to TRBJ1-2, with 9 bases lining up with TRBD1. Looked up from germline, CDR1 is ENHRY and CDR2 is SYGVKD. The CDR3 has 15 residues. After removal of 6 bases from V and 4 bases from J, the junction contained 9 bases not matched to a gene. The CDR3 is CAISPTGGDGYGYTF. CDR3 bases: TGTGCCATCAGCCCGACAGGGGGAGATGGCTATGGCTACACCTTC.

V usage is TRBV19 and J usage is TRBJ2-7; TRBD1 might be the D (6 bases). This CDR3 region has 13 residues. Trimming took 4 bases from V and 0 from J, leaving 7 bases between them. Germline V CDR1 and CDR2: LNHDA, SQIVND (reference sequence). The CDR3 protein is CASSRTDSYEQYF. CDR3 sequence (DNA): TGTGCCAGTAGTAGGACAGACTCCTACGAGCAGTACTTC.

The chain carries TRBV5-6 and TRBJ1-1; tentatively, D is TRBD1 (5 bases). Trimming removed 4 bases from V and 1 base from J, with 8 bases in between. In germline, CDR1 is SGHDT, CDR2 YYEEEE. The length of the CDR3 is 13 residues. CDR3 region: CASSPGQNTEAFF. The CDR3 nucleotides are TGTGCCAGCAGCCCCGGACAGAACACTGAAGCTTTCTTT. Complete variable domain (other parts from reference TRBV5-6 and TRBJ1-1): DAGVTQSPTHLIKTRGQQVTLRCSPKSGHDTVSWYQQALGQGPQFIFQYYEEEERQRGNFPDRFSGHQFPNYSSELNVNALLLGDSALYLCASSPGQNTEAFFGQGTRLTVV.

The V call is TRBV29-1, the J call TRBJ2-7; a weak D match, TRBD2 (7 bases). V lost 3 bases and J 5 bases, leaving 11 bases between the germline ends. Germline V gene sequence: CDR1 SQVTM, CDR2 ANQGSEA. This CDR3 comprises 12 residues. The CDR3 sequence: CSVDGGLDEQYF. The DNA for the CDR3 is TGCAGCGTTGACGGGGGGCTTGACGAGCAGTACTTC.

CDR3 residues: CASSTKATGSYEQYF. The CDR3 region has the DNA TGTGCCAGCAGCACCAAGGCGACGGGGAGCTACGAGCAGTACTTC. V usage is TRBV7-9 and J usage is TRBJ2-7; a possible D gene is TRBD2 (5 bases). The CDR3 consists of 15 residues. Germline CDR1 and CDR2: SEHNR and FQNEAQ (reference sequence). The ends were cut back, 5 bases at V and 3 bases at J, with 17 bases in the middle.

The rearrangement links TRBV28 to TRBJ2-1; 9 positions agree with TRBD2. V dropped 4 bases and J dropped 15; count of bases not matched to a gene: 7. This CDR3 is built from 12 residues. Germline V gives CDR1 MDHEN, CDR2 SYDVKM. CDR3 sequence: CASSSIGLALFF. The CDR3, as DNA: TGTGCCAGCAGTTCTATTGGACTAGCGCTGTTCTTC. Based on the CDR3 plus reference TRBV28 and TRBJ2-1, the full variable domain is DVKVTQSSRYLVKRTGEKVFLECVQDMDHENMFWYRQDPGLGLRLIYFSYDVKMKEKGDIPEGYSVSREKKERFSLILESASTNQTSMYLCASSSIGLALFFGPGTRLTVL.

The J gene is TRBJ2-3, the V gene TRBV15, with TRBD2 matching 7 bases. Germline loops: CDR1 LNHNV, CDR2 YYDKDF (reference sequence). The V gene end was trimmed by 0 bases and the J gene end by 0 bases; junction bases not matched to a gene: 9. CDR3 size: 18 residues. CDR3: CATSRESGGMGSTDTQYF. CDR3 nucleotide sequence: TGTGCCACCAGCAGAGAATCGGGGGGAATGGGTAGCACAGATACGCAGTATTTT.

This chain joins TRBV4-1 and TRBJ2-3, with 8 bases aligning to TRBD2. The germline gives CDR1 MGHRA, CDR2 YSYEKL. Germline trimming cut 0 bases from V and 2 bases from J; bases unmatched to any gene: 13. The CDR3 extends over 19 amino acids. The CDR3 sequence: CASSQDPALADLSTDTQYF. The CDR3 DNA sequence: TGCGCCAGCAGCCAAGATCCGGCACTAGCGGACCTTTCCACAGATACGCAGTATTTT.

The V gene is TRBV24-1, the J gene TRBJ2-2; 10 bases align to TRBD2. The CDR3 loop spans 16 amino acids. The trim removed 5 bases at V and 3 bases at J, leaving 5 bases unmatched. Looked up from germline, CDR1 is KGHDR and CDR2 is SFDVKD. This CDR3 is CATSGAGGVDTGELFF. The CDR3 DNA follows: TGTGCCACCAGTGGAGCGGGAGGGGTAGACACCGGGGAGCTGTTTTTT.

The chain combines TRBV4-1 with TRBJ2-4; 13 positions match TRBD2. The length of the CDR3 is 17 residues. Germline-derived CDR1 and CDR2 are MGHRA and YSYEKL. The J segment lost 0 bases and the V segment lost 5 bases, leaving 4 bases of the junction unmatched. The CDR3 spells CASSSGLAGLAKNIQYF. CDR3 sequence (DNA): TGCGCCAGCAGCTCGGGACTAGCGGGACTAGCCAAAAACATTCAGTACTTC.

The gene calls are TRBV11-2 and TRBJ2-2, with 7 bases aligning to TRBD1. CDR1 and CDR2 from the germline V gene are SGHAT and FQNNGV. Trimming took 5 bases from V and 2 from J; bases not matched to a gene: 8. The CDR3 runs to 16 residues. The CDR3 coding sequence is TGTGCCAGCAGCCAACACGGGACAGTAAACACCGGGGAGCTGTTTTTT. It codes for CASSQHGTVNTGELFF.

This rearrangement joins TRBV3-1 (or the pseudogene TRBV3-2) to TRBJ2-7, with 13 positions matching TRBD2. The germline gives CDR1 LGHDT, CDR2 YNNKEL (reference sequence). This CDR3 contains 15 residues. The junction had 3 bases not matched to a gene; V was cut back by 1 base and J by 6 bases. CDR3 sequence reads: CASSQGLAGGREQYF. The CDR3 DNA follows: TGTGCCAGCAGCCAAGGACTAGCGGGAGGTCGCGAGCAGTACTTC.

The rearrangement links TRBV30 to TRBJ1-5, with D perhaps TRBD1 (6 bases). V lost 3 bases, J lost 3 bases, and 15 bases lay in between. This CDR3 has 15 residues. CDR1 is GTSNPN, CDR2 SVGIG, per germline (reference sequence). The CDR3 loop is CAWRPPRGTNQPQHF. As DNA, the CDR3 is TGTGCCTGGAGGCCCCCCAGGGGTACCAATCAGCCCCAGCATTTT.

The chain uses TRBV28 and TRBJ2-1, with D tentatively TRBD2 (6 bases). V gave up 10 bases and J gave up 4 bases, with 20 bases separating them. The germline V gene has CDR1 MDHEN and CDR2 SYDVKM. The CDR3 spans 15 residues. CDR3 protein: CATTPPRDSYNEQFF. In nucleotides, the CDR3 is TGTGCCACCACCCCCCCCCGGGACTCTTACAATGAGCAGTTCTTC.

This CDR3 is CASSNTRDNRDYEQYF. CDR3 coding DNA: TGTGCCAGCAGCAATACCCGGGACAACCGAGACTACGAGCAGTACTTC. The J gene is TRBJ2-7, the V gene TRBV28, with a tentative D call TRBD1 (6 bases). This CDR3 is built from 16 residues. Germline CDR1 MDHEN, CDR2 SYDVKM. Trimming shortened V by 6 bases and J by 3 bases, and 21 bases separated the two germline ends. Looking up the rest from reference TRBV28 and TRBJ2-7 gives the full variable domain: DVKVTQSSRYLVKRTGEKVFLECVQDMDHENMFWYRQDPGLGLRLIYFSYDVKMKEKGDIPEGYSVSREKKERFSLILESASTNQTSMYLCASSNTRDNRDYEQYFGPGTRLTVT.

V usage is TRBV9 and J usage is TRBJ2-6; TRBD1 matches at 9 bases. The CDR3 contains 18 residues. Trimming cost V 4 bases and J 0 bases; bases outside gene matches: 8. Germline V gene lookup returns CDR1 SGDLS and CDR2 YYNGEE. This CDR3 is CASSQAGTGSSGANVLTF. CDR3 sequence (DNA): TGTGCCAGCAGCCAAGCCGGGACAGGGAGCTCTGGGGCCAACGTCCTGACTTTC.

The chain couples TRBV5-1 to TRBJ2-1; 15 bases map to TRBD2. J gave up 8 bases and V 4 bases, and 13 bases lay outside the gene matches. The CDR3 consists of 18 residues. Germline V gene data show CDR1 as SGHRS and CDR2 as YFSETQ. The CDR3 protein is CASSGAGLAGGGHYEQFF. CDR3 DNA sequence: TGCGCCAGCAGCGGTGCGGGACTAGCGGGAGGAGGTCACTATGAGCAGTTCTTC.

The J gene is TRBJ2-7, the V gene TRBV6-5, with D maybe TRBD1 (6 bases). The CDR3 runs to 14 residues. V was shortened by 8 bases and J by 3 bases, with 17 bases between the two germline ends. Germline lookup yields CDR1 MNHEY and CDR2 SVGAGI. CDR3 protein: CASSKVQGLYEQYF. The CDR3 DNA reads as TGTGCCAGCTCCAAAGTCCAGGGGCTCTACGAGCAGTACTTC.

The chain recombines TRBV9 with TRBJ1-4, with D unresolved. The length of the CDR3 is 15 residues. Trimming left V 4 bases short and J 7 bases short, with 17 bases between. From germline, CDR1 is SGDLS and CDR2 YYNGEE. The CDR3 sequence is CASSPRGGSSEKLFF. The CDR3 DNA follows: TGTGCCAGCAGCCCCCGAGGAGGGTCTAGTGAAAAACTGTTTTTT.

This clone has just a few counts. The gene calls are TRBV4-2 and TRBJ2-7, with 9 nucleotides matching TRBD1. The CDR3 is 15 residues long. V gave up 1 base and J gave up 2 bases; unmatched junction bases: 3. Germline CDR1 and CDR2: LGHNA and YNFKEQ. CDR3 sequence: CASSQGDRAAYEQYF. CDR3 sequence (DNA): TGTGCCAGCAGCCAAGGGGACAGGGCCGCCTACGAGCAGTACTTC.

The rearrangement links TRBV19 to TRBJ2-3; perhaps TRBD2 as D (6 bases). Germline-derived CDR1 and CDR2 are LNHDA and SQIVND (reference sequence). There are 15 residues in the CDR3. V lost 3 bases and J 10 bases, leaving 20 bases between the germline ends. The CDR3, as DNA: TGTGCCAGTAGTATCACACTAGGGGCGGGACCCTCGCAGTATTTT. This sequence encodes CASSITLGAGPSQYF.

The rearrangement uses TRBV18 and TRBJ2-3, with 7 bases lining up with TRBD2. The V and J ends lost 4 bases and 3 bases, in that order; junction bases with no gene match: 4. In germline, CDR1 is KGHSH, CDR2 LQKENI. The CDR3 totals 14 residues. CDR3 loop: CASSRLADTDTQYF. CDR3 DNA: TGTGCCAGCTCACGGCTAGCGGATACAGATACGCAGTATTTT.

The chain combines TRBV5-8 with TRBJ1-5; D possibly corresponds to TRBD1 (6 bases). This CDR3 has 13 amino acids. Trimming left V 6 bases short and J 4 bases short, with 11 bases between. Germline-derived CDR1 and CDR2 are SGHTS and YDEGEE. Here the CDR3 reads CASTRRGNQPQHF. CDR3 in DNA: TGTGCCAGCACCCGTAGGGGGAATCAGCCCCAGCATTTT. Full variable domain (missing parts from reference TRBV5-8 and TRBJ1-5): EAGVTQSPTHLIKTRGQQATLRCSPISGHTSVYWYQQALGLGLQFLLWYDEGEERNRGNFPPRFSGRQFPNYSSELNVNALELEDSALYLCASTRRGNQPQHFGDGTRLSIL.

This chain connects TRBV19 to TRBJ1-4, with 7 bases aligning to TRBD1. V shed 10 bases and J 5 bases; nucleotides not matched to a gene: 7. Looked up from germline, CDR1 is LNHDA and CDR2 is SQIVND (reference sequence). The CDR3 is 13 amino acids. As DNA, the CDR3 is TGTGCCACCTCCGGGACAGCAAATGAAAAACTGTTTTTT. This translates into CATSGTANEKLFF.